This TCR beta chain was retrieved from a study of tumor and adjacent non-tumor tissue in lung cancer. Study details: The cohort had about twelve adenocarcinoma, 2 squamous cell and 1 small cell patients. Patients were aged roughly 30 to 76, approximately 11 men and about 5 women, stage I to III.

No cell sorting was done before RNA was extracted from the tissue. More than 3 cm separated this lung sample from the edge of the tumor. Note on this clonotype: Its antigen is undetermined. At one end the junction does not follow the germline gene, possibly because of a read error.

The study's findings and limits: Top 100 clones took a larger repertoire share in normal lung. Patients with more diverse tumor TCRs had worse survival.

TCRbeta libraries were built with three rounds of nested PCR, modified from ARM-PCR. TCRdb processed the multiplex PCR reads anew with MiXCR; each CDR3 protein has one entry. The sample holds 40,000 or so distinct CDR3 sequences, roughly 60% seen once. Sequencing was performed on distant non-tumor lung tissue. The sequence was obtained from a man aged 50 or older with non-small cell lung cancer.

In nucleotides, the CDR3 is TGTGCCAGCAGTGAAGCTCGAGGGACTAGCACAGATACGCTGTATTTT. The encoded protein is CASSEARGTSTDTLYF. The chain is built from TRBV10-2 and TRBJ2-3; 9 bases agree with TRBD2. Germline lookup yields CDR1 WSHSY and CDR2 SAAADI. This CDR3 has 16 residues.